This T cell receptor beta chain came from a study of shared clonotypes between healthy human individuals. In the naive CD8 group, cells lacked CD45RO and were positively selected for CCR7, so terminally differentiated effector memory CD45RA+ cells were left out. Whole-study findings and limits: The authors expected sequencing depth to affect clonotype sharing among donors. In a few donors, around 5% of naive CD4 clonotypes appeared in common. Against clonotypes common to all four donors, non-shared ones had lower generation probabilities.

Per the germline V gene, CDR1 is SEHNR and CDR2 is FQNEAQ (reference sequence). The CDR3 loop spans 12 amino acids. V was cut by 2 bases and J by 7 bases, with 8 bases left in between. Profiled with immunoSEQ multiplex PCR; TCRdb holds only in-frame clones, not every one. The table lists around 610,000 clones, around 96% of them singletons. This clone appeared a few times. Its antigen is unidentified. The V call is TRBV7-9, the J call TRBJ1-1; D is ambiguous. The sample comprised naive CD8+ T cells sorted from blood. This sequence was found in a woman aged 25 to 39 in good health. The CDR3 DNA sequence: TGTGCCAGCAGCTTATCTGGAAATGAAGCTTTCTTT. Amino acid sequence: CASSLSGNEAFF.